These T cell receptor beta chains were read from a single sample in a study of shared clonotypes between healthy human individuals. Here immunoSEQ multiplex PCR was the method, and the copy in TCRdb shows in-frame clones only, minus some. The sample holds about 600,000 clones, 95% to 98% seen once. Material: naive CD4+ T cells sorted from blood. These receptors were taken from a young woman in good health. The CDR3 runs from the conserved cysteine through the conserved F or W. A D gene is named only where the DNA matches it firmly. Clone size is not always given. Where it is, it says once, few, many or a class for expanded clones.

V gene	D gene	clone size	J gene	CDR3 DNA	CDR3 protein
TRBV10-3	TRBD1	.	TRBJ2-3	TGTGCCATCAACCAACAGGGGGCTGTTTATACAGATACGCAGTATTTT	CAINQQGAVYTDTQYF
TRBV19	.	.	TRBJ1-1	TGTGCCAGTAGTATACTCTCGGAGAACACTGAAGCTTTCTTT	CASSILSENTEAFF
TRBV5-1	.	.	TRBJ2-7	TGCGCCAGCAGCCAACAGGGATACCCACCCTACGAGCAGTACTTC	CASSQQGYPPYEQYF
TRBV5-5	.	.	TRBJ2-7	TGTGCCAGCAGCTTGGATCCTTCACGGGAGCAGTACTTC	CASSLDPSREQYF
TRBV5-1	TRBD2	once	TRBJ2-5	TGCGCCAGCAGCTTGGCCGGGACTAGCGGGAGCGAGACCCAGTACTTC	CASSLAGTSGSETQYF
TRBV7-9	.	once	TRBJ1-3	TGTGCCAGCAGCTTAGGAGGCGGCACCATATATTTT	CASSLGGGTIYF
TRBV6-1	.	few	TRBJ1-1	TGTGCCAGCAGTGTAATTTTGAGCACTGAAGCTTTCTTT	CASSVILSTEAFF
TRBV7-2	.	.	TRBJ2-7	TGTGCCAGCAGCCTGCTGGAGGGCGGGTACGAGCAGTACTTC	CASSLLEGGYEQYF
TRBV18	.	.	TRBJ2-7	TGTGCCAGCTCACCATCTAAATGGGCGACAAGGGAGCGGATCTTC	CASSPSKWATRERIF
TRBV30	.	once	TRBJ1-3	TGTGCCTGGAGAGAGCCCGGGACCGCTGGAAACACCATATATTTT	CAWREPGTAGNTIYF
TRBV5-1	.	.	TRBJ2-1	TGCGCCAGCACGTCCCACAGGGACGGGTCTGAGCAGTTCTTC	CASTSHRDGSEQFF
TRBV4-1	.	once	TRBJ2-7	TGCGCCAGCAGCCAAGGGGAAATTTTGGGGGACGTAGCCTACGAGCAGTACTTC	CASSQGEILGDVAYEQYF
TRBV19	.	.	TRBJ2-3	TGTGCCAGTAGTATAGCTGAGCTCACAGATACGCAGTATTTT	CASSIAELTDTQYF
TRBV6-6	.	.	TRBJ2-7	TGTGCCAGCAGTTACCAGAGGACAAAAGCCCCCCACGAGCAGTACTTC	CASSYQRTKAPHEQYF
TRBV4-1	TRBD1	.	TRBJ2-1	TGCGCCAGCAGCCATGGGAGAACCCGGGACAGATACAATGAGCAGTTCTTC	CASSHGRTRDRYNEQFF
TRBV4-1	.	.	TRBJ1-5	TGCGCCAGTGGGGTTGTTGGCAATCAGCCCCAGCATTTT	CASGVVGNQPQHF
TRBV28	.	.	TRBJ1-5	TGTGCCAGCAGAGCAGGGACACTTGAACAGCCCCAGCATTTT	CASRAGTLEQPQHF
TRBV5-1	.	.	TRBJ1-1	TGCGCCAGCAGCTCGACGCCCCAAGGGATCTCCATGAACACTGAAGCTTTCTTT	CASSSTPQGISMNTEAFF
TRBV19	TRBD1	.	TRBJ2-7	TGTGCCAGTAGCAGCTTACCGGGACAGGGGGTCCACGAGCAGTACTTC	CASSSLPGQGVHEQYF